This record concerns one T cell receptor (beta chain) sequence. The CDR3 covers 13 residues. Germline assignment: CDR1 MDHEN and CDR2 SYDVKM. Trimming cost V 7 bases and J 8 bases, with 15 bases left between them. This sample is part of a study of control samples from healthy donors and cancer patients. TCRdb's copy holds only in-frame clones and misses some; the assay was immunoSEQ multiplex PCR. The sample includes about 75,000 clones, 90% to 95% of them seen just once. This chain connects TRBV28 to TRBJ2-1; tentative D call: TRBD2 (5 bases). The specimen sequenced was blood. This clonotype originated in a middle-aged woman in good health. The CDR3 spells CASTTLVADEQFF. The CDR3 DNA sequence: TGTGCCAGCACGACACTAGTGGCCGATGAGCAGTTCTTC.